These T cell receptor beta chains were read from a single sample in a study of identical twins. TCRdb itself ran the 5' RACE reads through MiXCR, one entry per CDR3 protein. Here the sample spans around 670,000 distinct CDR3 sequences, roughly 6% being singletons. The sequencing sample was made of naive T cells sorted from blood. The receptor set was obtained from a man younger than 35 in good health. The CDR3 runs from the conserved cysteine through the conserved F or W. Each record gives: V gene, clone size, J gene, CDR3 protein. The size entry is marked missing in some rows and otherwise reads once, few, many or a size class.

>TRBV7-2|few|TRBJ1-3
CASSADRGLGNTIYF
>TRBV11-2|few|TRBJ1-4
CASRQGVWEKLFF
>TRBV5-1|.|TRBJ2-2
CASSLVWGLVTGELFF
>TRBV3-1|.|TRBJ2-1
CASSQVTLAGIYNEQFF
>TRBV13|many|TRBJ1-2
CASSSDRADYGYTF
>TRBV6-5|.|TRBJ2-1
CASSYSTSWGGAVNNEQFF
>TRBV12-3/TRBV12-4|few|TRBJ2-3
CASSQDPTKTDTQYF
>TRBV20-1|.|TRBJ2-1
CSASGAEAQFF
>TRBV12-3/TRBV12-4|many|TRBJ2-3
CASSSGTRDTDTQYF
>TRBV15|many|TRBJ2-3
CATSRDRGSADTQYF
>TRBV7-9|.|TRBJ2-4
CASTSGRVNIQYF
>TRBV20-1|few|TRBJ2-1
CSASIRNYNEQFF
>TRBV3-1|.|TRBJ2-1
CASSQVSPVGEQFF
>TRBV20-1|few|TRBJ2-5
CSASSGDWQETQYF
>TRBV10-3|many|TRBJ2-3
CAVLASGAKDTQYF
>TRBV5-1|few|TRBJ1-6
CASSPRTGNNSPLHF
>TRBV15|.|TRBJ2-7
CATSRDTAGGDYEQYF
>TRBV20-1|many|TRBJ2-2
CSAQNRGTTGELFF
>TRBV6-5|.|TRBJ1-5
CASSSRDLNQPQHF
>TRBV6-1|many|TRBJ2-3
CASSGAWTSGRHTQYF
>TRBV7-9|many|TRBJ1-2
CASSNRDYGYTF
>TRBV25-1|many|TRBJ2-1
CASSENWGVNEQFF
>TRBV6-2/TRBV6-3|.|TRBJ2-5
CAIDRGNKQETQYF
>TRBV5-1|few|TRBJ2-1
CASSLGSSGSLSSYNEQFF
>TRBV5-1|.|TRBJ2-1
CASSFRQGLGGSYNEQFF
>TRBV20-1|few|TRBJ1-4
CSARSIGQGGEKLFF
>TRBV11-3|.|TRBJ2-4
CASSDRTLAKNIQYF
>TRBV5-1|few|TRBJ2-3
CASSPGTGHTDTQYF
>TRBV2|few|TRBJ1-2
CASQDRPNTF
>TRBV5-5|few|TRBJ1-5
CASSFLWRGSNQPQHF
>TRBV12-3/TRBV12-4|.|TRBJ2-3
CASSSLAAKDTQYF
>TRBV12-3/TRBV12-4|many|TRBJ1-5
CASSLLRGQPQHF
>TRBV27|.|TRBJ2-1
CASSLSAGGTRWYNEQFF
>TRBV6-5|.|TRBJ2-1
CASSYFSPGTGGYNEQFF
>TRBV11-3|many|TRBJ2-7
CASSFGGQGNEQYF
>TRBV4-1|many|TRBJ2-1
CASSQDGTSGRAGDNEQFF
>TRBV7-8|.|TRBJ1-1
CASSYPRDLGIGNTEAFF
>TRBV11-2|many|TRBJ2-1
CASSTTRGRVWEQFF